One sample yielded the 20 T cell receptor beta chains listed below, sequenced in a study of blood T cell repertoires in COVID-19. Only in-frame clones appear in the TCRdb table, and some are missing; sequencing was by immunoSEQ multiplex PCR. The data contain approximately 290,000 clones, about 80% of them singletons. Sequencing was done on a sample of peripheral blood. These receptors originate from a person aged 70 to 85 with COVID-19, enrolled during active disease.

The CDR3 sequence: CASRPGLAVVGVYEQFF. CDR3 DNA sequence: TGTGCCAGTAGGCCGGGACTAGCGGTTGTTGGGGTCTATGAGCAGTTCTTC. The V gene is TRBV19, the J gene TRBJ2-1; 11 bases are shared with TRBD2. CDR1 is LNHDA, CDR2 SQIVND, per germline (reference sequence). J lost 8 bases, V lost 6 bases, and 15 bases had no gene match. This CDR3 region has 17 residues.

The chain employs TRBV2 and TRBJ2-2; 8 bases agree with TRBD2. The junction had 1 base not matched to a gene; V was cut back by 3 bases and J by 1 base. CDR1 and CDR2 (germline): SNHLY, FYNNEI. The CDR3 totals 15 residues. CDR3 in amino acids: CASSELAGNTGELFF. DNA for the CDR3: TGTGCCAGCAGTGAGCTAGCGGGGAACACCGGGGAGCTGTTTTTT.

V usage is TRBV2 and J usage is TRBJ1-2, with 10 bases matching TRBD1. The germline gives CDR1 SNHLY, CDR2 FYNNEI. The CDR3 loop spans 15 amino acids. V was clipped by 5 bases and J by 8 bases; unmatched bases: 11. CDR3 in amino acids: CASSTGTGVVSGYTF. In DNA form, the CDR3 reads TGTGCCAGCAGTACCGGGACAGGGGTCGTCAGCGGCTACACCTTC.

This chain joins TRBV5-1 and TRBJ2-5; D may be TRBD2 (6 bases). CDR1 is SGHRS and CDR2 is YFSETQ in the germline V gene. Trimming pared 4 bases from V and 5 bases from J, leaving 18 bases between. CDR3 size: 15 residues. The CDR3 sequence is CASSVTGDLGETQYF. CDR3 bases: TGCGCCAGCAGCGTTACCGGGGACTTGGGGGAGACCCAGTACTTC.

This chain joins TRBV7-3 and TRBJ1-1; D gene uncertain. Germline values: CDR1 SGHTA, CDR2 FQGTGA. This CDR3 is 15 amino acids long. Trimming removed 6 bases at V and 1 base at J, with 15 bases between. The CDR3 loop reads CASSTWRRGNTEAFF. Written as DNA, the CDR3 is TGTGCCAGCAGTACGTGGAGGCGGGGGAACACTGAAGCTTTCTTT.

This rearrangement joins TRBV4-1 to TRBJ1-4, with a possible D match to TRBD1 (6 bases). V was cut by 8 bases and J by 8 bases, with 12 bases left in between. CDR1 and CDR2 from the germline V gene are MGHRA and YSYEKL. The CDR3 is 12 amino acids. The CDR3 region has the DNA TGCGCCAGCTCAGCAGGGGAGGAAAAACTGTTTTTT. This translates into CASSAGEEKLFF.

The chain uses TRBV7-3 and TRBJ1-2, with 7 positions matching TRBD1. J gave up 3 bases and V 5 bases, and 3 bases lay outside the gene matches. This CDR3 spans 13 amino acids. Germline-derived CDR1 and CDR2 are SGHTA and FQGTGA. The CDR3 loop is CASSPGTDYGYTF. The CDR3, as DNA: TGTGCCAGCAGCCCCGGGACAGACTATGGCTACACCTTC.

This CDR3 reads CASSLVDQGYGYTF. The CDR3 DNA follows: TGTGCCAGCAGCTTGGTTGACCAGGGTTATGGCTACACCTTC. The chain couples TRBV5-4 to TRBJ1-2; D may be TRBD1 (5 bases). Trimming took off 0 bases at V and 5 bases at J, with 11 bases between the two ends. The CDR3 is made up of 14 amino acids. CDR1 SGHNT and CDR2 YYREEE come from the germline V gene (reference sequence).

The genes are TRBV5-1 and TRBJ1-4; D gene ambiguous. The CDR3 length is 13 residues. Per the germline V gene, CDR1 is SGHRS and CDR2 is YFSETQ. Trimming cost V 0 bases and J 8 bases, with 8 bases left between them. The CDR3 protein is CASSLAPGEKLFF. CDR3 nucleotide sequence: TGCGCCAGCAGCTTGGCCCCCGGGGAAAAACTGTTTTTT.

The chain links TRBV10-3 to TRBJ2-3; maybe TRBD2 (5 bases). CDR1 and CDR2 (germline): ENHRY, SYGVKD. The V end lost 5 bases, the J end lost 4 bases, and 19 bases lay between the germline ends. CDR3 length equals 16 residues. The CDR3 DNA follows: TGTGCCATCAGTTTTAGTTGGGGAGTGGCAGCAGATACGCAGTATTTT. It translates to CAISFSWGVAADTQYF.

The rearrangement uses TRBV4-1 and TRBJ2-1; 11 bases match TRBD2. CDR3 size: 18 residues. Germline trimming cut 1 base from V and 4 bases from J; bases unmatched to any gene: 9. Per the germline V gene, CDR1 is MGHRA and CDR2 is YSYEKL. CDR3 sequence reads: CASSQAQLAGVYYNEQFF. DNA for the CDR3: TGCGCCAGCAGCCAAGCCCAACTAGCGGGGGTTTATTACAATGAGCAGTTCTTC.

With regard to this clone: Other DNA sequences in this sample translate to the same CDR3. The V and J genes are TRBV5-6 and TRBJ1-5; no firm D call. Trimming shortened V by 1 base and J by 7 bases, and 6 bases separated the two germline ends. CDR1 is SGHDT and CDR2 is YYEEEE in the germline V gene. This CDR3 contains 12 residues. This CDR3 reads CASSLSGQPQHF. CDR3 in DNA: TGTGCCAGCAGCTTGTCAGGACAGCCCCAGCATTTT.

DNA of the CDR3: TGTGCCAGCAGCGGGCCGGGACAGGGGGTTGGCTACACCTTC. Translation: CASSGPGQGVGYTF. This chain connects TRBV9 to TRBJ1-2; 11 bases line up with TRBD1. With V trimmed by 3 bases and J by 7 bases, 5 bases remained unmatched. Germline V gene data show CDR1 as SGDLS and CDR2 as YYNGEE. This CDR3 is 14 amino acids long.

The chain couples TRBV5-1 to TRBJ2-1; D might be TRBD2 (6 bases). In germline, CDR1 is SGHRS, CDR2 YFSETQ. This CDR3 comprises 18 residues. The ends were cut back, 0 bases at V and 7 bases at J, with 23 bases in the middle. The CDR3 region is CASSLEARDSPLGNEQFF. As DNA, the CDR3 is TGCGCCAGCAGCTTGGAAGCACGGGACTCCCCCTTGGGTAATGAGCAGTTCTTC.

This clone has only one observation. The chain combines TRBV7-8 with TRBJ1-6, with TRBD1 matching over 7 bases. The CDR3 covers 14 residues. Germline-derived CDR1 and CDR2 are SGHVS and FQNEAQ. V shed 6 bases and J 10 bases; nucleotides not matched to a gene: 9. The CDR3 loop reads CASRQDRVESPLHF. The CDR3 coding sequence is TGTGCCAGCAGACAAGACAGGGTGGAATCACCCCTCCACTTT.

The V and J genes are TRBV19 and TRBJ1-5, with D possibly TRBD1 on 5 matching bases. This CDR3 has 16 residues. Trimming left V 4 bases short and J 4 bases short, with 17 bases between. Germline CDR1 is LNHDA and CDR2 is SQIVND (reference sequence). The CDR3 loop is CASSTGTPVRNQPQHF. In DNA, the CDR3 is TGTGCCAGTAGTACGGGGACTCCGGTTAGAAATCAGCCCCAGCATTTT.

This chain joins TRBV15 and TRBJ2-1, with 10 bases fitting TRBD2. This CDR3 contains 15 residues. Germline V gene lookup returns CDR1 LNHNV and CDR2 YYDKDF (reference sequence). The V gene end was trimmed by 2 bases and the J gene end by 7 bases; junction bases not matched to a gene: 5. CDR3 coding DNA: TGTGCCACCAGCAGAAGGACTAGCGGACCTAATGAGCAGTTCTTC. Translating it yields CATSRRTSGPNEQFF. Full variable domain (remainder filled in from reference TRBV15 and TRBJ2-1): DAMVIQNPRYQVTQFGKPVTLSCSQTLNHNVMYWYQQKSSQAPKLLFHYYDKDFNNEADTPDNFQSRRPNTSFCFLDIRSPGLGDTAMYLCATSRRTSGPNEQFFGPGTRLTVL.

This clone has more than one count but fewer than ten. The chain uses TRBV24-1 and TRBJ1-2; D remains unclear. CDR3 length equals 12 residues. In germline, CDR1 is KGHDR, CDR2 SFDVKD. Between the trimmed V and J ends, which lost 3 bases and 3 bases, there was a span of 4 bases. Here the CDR3 reads CATSDIYYGYTF. The CDR3 DNA sequence: TGTGCCACCAGTGATATATACTATGGCTACACCTTC.

The chain has TRBV6-4 and TRBJ1-2; TRBD1 aligns across 9 bases. Germline V gene data show CDR1 as MRHNA and CDR2 as SNTAGT. After removal of 6 bases from V and 5 bases from J, the junction contained 10 bases not matched to a gene. This CDR3 spans 15 amino acids. The chain's CDR3 is CASRRGDRASYGYTF. CDR3 bases: TGTGCCAGCAGACGAGGGGACAGGGCCTCTTATGGCTACACCTTC.

The chain has TRBV9 and TRBJ2-1; D is perhaps TRBD1 (5 bases). CDR3 length: 16 amino acids. Germline lookup yields CDR1 SGDLS and CDR2 YYNGEE. V was shortened by 2 bases and J by 2 bases, with 14 bases between the two germline ends. CDR3 DNA: TGTGCCAGCAGCGTTTCAGGGAAGGTAGCCTACAATGAGCAGTTCTTC. The encoded protein is CASSVSGKVAYNEQFF.